This entry lists 21 T cell receptor beta chains sequenced from one sample in a study of early T cells in non-severe SARS-CoV-2 infection. TCRdb re-called the 5' RACE reads through MiXCR, storing one row per CDR3 protein. Of under 85,000 distinct CDR3 sequences listed, 8.5% to 10% are singletons. Sequencing input: whole blood. These receptors came from an adult who was a healthcare worker with PCR-confirmed SARS-CoV-2 infection or an uninfected control (not recorded which).

The chain joins TRBV29-1 to TRBJ2-2; 11 positions agree with TRBD1. This CDR3 is built from 15 residues. Per the germline V gene, CDR1 is SQVTM and CDR2 is ANQGSEA. V lost 5 bases to trimming and J lost 4 bases; unmatched junction nucleotides: 6. The CDR3 coding sequence is TGCAGCGTTAGACCTGGGACAGGGGGCACCGGGGAGCTGTTTTTT. Residues: CSVRPGTGGTGELFF.

This clonotype occurred a few times. The CDR3 nucleotides are TGTGCCAGCAGTTTCGAGTTTGAAGCTTTCTTT. Translation gives CASSFEFEAFF. V is TRBV28 and J is TRBJ1-1; the D is unclear. The germline V gene has CDR1 MDHEN and CDR2 SYDVKM. V was trimmed by 3 bases and J by 7 bases, leaving 6 bases between them. The CDR3 sequence is 11 residues long.

The chain employs TRBV11-2 and TRBJ1-4; 7 bases agree with TRBD1. CDR1 and CDR2 from the germline V gene are SGHAT and FQNNGV. With 4 bases clipped from V and 3 bases from J, the junction kept 2 bases outside the gene matches. This CDR3 has 14 amino acids. As DNA, the CDR3 is TGTGCCAGCAGCTGGACAGGTCCTAATGAAAAACTGTTTTTT. It codes for CASSWTGPNEKLFF.

This clonotype came up many times. The chain employs TRBV10-3 and TRBJ1-2; 7 nucleotides match TRBD1. Germline CDR1 ENHRY, CDR2 SYGVKD. The CDR3 is 14 amino acids. J was trimmed by 0 bases and V by 8 bases; bases with no gene match: 6. The CDR3 bases are TGTGCCATCCACCCGGGACAGACTAACTATGGCTACACCTTC. It encodes CAIHPGQTNYGYTF.

In its sample, this clonotype was seen once. The V gene is TRBV4-1, the J gene TRBJ1-5; TRBD1 matches 8 bases. Germline V CDR1 and CDR2: MGHRA, YSYEKL. V gave up 0 bases and J gave up 6 bases; unmatched junction bases: 4. The CDR3 spans 15 residues. The CDR3 region has the DNA TGCGCCAGCAGCCAAGAGGACAGGGCCGTTCAGCCCCAGCATTTT. It yields the protein CASSQEDRAVQPQHF.

This clonotype has just a few counts. The rearrangement joins TRBV5-5 to TRBJ2-7; no firm D call. V was cut by 2 bases and J by 1 base, with 7 bases left in between. The CDR3 is 13 residues long. CDR1 is SGHKS, CDR2 YYEKEE, per germline (reference sequence). CDR3 DNA sequence: TGTGCCAGCAGCTTTACCCCATCCTACGAGCAGTACTTC. It codes for CASSFTPSYEQYF.

The V and J genes are TRBV11-2 and TRBJ2-5; 12 nucleotides agree with TRBD2. CDR1 SGHAT and CDR2 FQNNGV come from the germline V gene. This CDR3 has 16 residues. V was clipped by 4 bases and J by 0 bases; unmatched bases: 3. Here the CDR3 DNA reads TGTGCCAGCAGCTATTGGACTAGCGGGGACCAAGAGACCCAGTACTTC. It specifies CASSYWTSGDQETQYF.

V is TRBV10-3 and J is TRBJ2-5, with a weak D call TRBD2 (5 bases). Germline CDR1 reads ENHRY; CDR2 reads SYGVKD. Trimming shortened V by 3 bases and J by 5 bases, and 13 bases separated the two germline ends. The CDR3 extends over 14 amino acids. The CDR3 nucleotides are TGTGCCATCAGTGATGCCGGGGTTGGGGAGACCCAGTACTTC. Translating gives CAISDAGVGETQYF.

This chain joins TRBV7-9 and TRBJ2-3; a possible D gene is TRBD2 (5 bases). Germline V gene sequence: CDR1 SEHNR, CDR2 FQNEAQ (reference sequence). The CDR3 extends over 16 amino acids. V was clipped by 4 bases and J by 0 bases, with 14 bases between them. In nucleotides, the CDR3 is TGTGCCAGCAGCTACCCTGGACTCACTAGCACAGATACGCAGTATTTT. Encoded protein: CASSYPGLTSTDTQYF.

This clonotype has ten or more counts. The rearrangement uses TRBV7-9 and TRBJ1-4; D gene ambiguous. The V end was cut by 2 bases, the J end by 8 bases, with 12 bases between. Per germline, CDR1 SEHNR and CDR2 FQNEAQ (reference sequence). This CDR3 comprises 14 residues. CDR3 loop: CASSLLAAREKLFF. In nucleotides, the CDR3 is TGTGCCAGCAGCTTATTGGCTGCGAGAGAAAAACTGTTTTTT. The whole variable domain, remainder taken from reference TRBV7-9 and TRBJ1-4, is DTGVSQNPRHKITKRGQNVTFRCDPISEHNRLYWYRQTLGQGPEFLTYFQNEAQLEKSRLLSDRFSAERPKGSFSTLEIQRTEQGDSAMYLCASSLLAAREKLFFGSGTQLSVL.

V is TRBV4-3 and J is TRBJ2-7; TRBD2 might be the D (5 bases). The CDR3 extends over 15 amino acids. Germline CDR1 and CDR2: LGHNA and YSLEER. The V end lost 0 bases, the J end lost 3 bases, and 12 bases lay between the germline ends. DNA of the CDR3: TGCGCCAGCAGCCAAGATGAGGGCAGCCACTACGAGCAGTACTTC. Amino acid sequence: CASSQDEGSHYEQYF.

This clonotype was counted many times. This chain joins TRBV5-1 and TRBJ2-7, with TRBD1 as a possible D gene (6 bases). The V end lost 0 bases, the J end lost 3 bases, and 10 bases lay between the germline ends. The germline V gene has CDR1 SGHRS and CDR2 YFSETQ. There are 14 residues in the CDR3. The CDR3 region has the DNA TGCGCCAGCAGCTTGGGTGACAGGAGCTACGAGCAGTACTTC. Translating gives CASSLGDRSYEQYF.

This clonotype was detected only a few times. The V call is TRBV30, the J call TRBJ1-6; 8 bases match TRBD1. Germline loops: CDR1 GTSNPN, CDR2 SVGIG (reference sequence). Trimming took 5 bases from V and 6 from J; bases not matched to a gene: 6. The CDR3 is 14 amino acids. For the CDR3, the DNA is TGTGCCTGGGACAGGGGTAGTGGTAATTCACCCCTCCACTTT. Its protein product is CAWDRGSGNSPLHF.

The J gene is TRBJ2-5, the V gene TRBV4-2, with TRBD2 matching over 8 bases. J gave up 5 bases and V 0 bases, and 11 bases lay outside the gene matches. Germline V gene lookup returns CDR1 LGHNA and CDR2 YNFKEQ. This CDR3 is built from 17 residues. This chain's CDR3 is CASSQDGLAPSQETQYF. CDR3 nucleotide sequence: TGTGCCAGCAGCCAAGATGGACTAGCACCTTCACAGGAGACCCAGTACTTC.

The chain employs TRBV4-1 and TRBJ1-2, with D unclear. This CDR3 has 12 residues. Germline V gives CDR1 MGHRA, CDR2 YSYEKL. V lost 4 bases and J lost 7, with 10 bases in between. The CDR3 protein is CASSRNEVGYTF. CDR3 DNA sequence: TGCGCCAGCAGCCGGAATGAGGTTGGCTACACCTTC.

This clonotype has at least ten counts. This chain connects TRBV29-1 to TRBJ2-7; D unclear. This CDR3 has 12 residues. Germline values: CDR1 SQVTM, CDR2 ANQGSEA. The V end lost 5 bases, the J end lost 2 bases, and 10 bases lay between the germline ends. CDR3 DNA sequence: TGCAGCGTTACGGTGGCGGCCTACGAGCAGTACTTC. Amino acid sequence: CSVTVAAYEQYF.

The chain is built from TRBV7-9 and TRBJ1-4; 8 nucleotides line up with TRBD1. The germline gives CDR1 SEHNR, CDR2 FQNEAQ (reference sequence). CDR3 length: 14 amino acids. J lost 8 bases, V lost 3 bases, and 5 bases had no gene match. The CDR3 protein is CASSFQGAGEKLFF. In DNA, the CDR3 is TGTGCCAGCAGCTTTCAGGGGGCTGGGGAAAAACTGTTTTTT.

The chain uses TRBV5-1 and TRBJ2-3; D remains ambiguous. V shed 0 bases and J shed 3 bases, with 11 bases lying between them. This CDR3 contains 15 residues. Germline V gene data show CDR1 as SGHRS and CDR2 as YFSETQ. This CDR3 reads CASSLGTPTTDTQYF. The CDR3 nucleotides read TGCGCCAGCAGCTTGGGAACACCTACGACAGATACGCAGTATTTT.

This clonotype was seen ten or more times. The DNA of the CDR3 is TGTGCCTGGAAGACAGGGGGCAGACCCCTCCACTTT. Encoded protein: CAWKTGGRPLHF. The rearrangement links TRBV30 to TRBJ1-6; 10 nucleotides match TRBD1. Germline V gene data show CDR1 as GTSNPN and CDR2 as SVGIG (reference sequence). J lost 12 bases, V lost 4 bases, and 3 bases had no gene match. The CDR3 is 12 amino acids.

Ten or more counts support this clonotype. CDR3: CASSSFGTQTYEQYF. DNA of the CDR3: TGTGCCAGCAGCTCGTTCGGGACACAGACCTACGAGCAGTACTTC. The rearrangement joins TRBV5-5 to TRBJ2-7, with D possibly TRBD1 on 6 matching bases. Looked up from germline, CDR1 is SGHKS and CDR2 is YYEKEE (reference sequence). The V end was cut by 3 bases, the J end by 2 bases, with 15 bases between. The CDR3 runs to 15 residues.

The chain employs TRBV7-2 and TRBJ2-1; TRBD2 agrees at 7 bases. J gave up 9 bases and V 5 bases, and 4 bases lay outside the gene matches. The CDR3 length is 12 residues. Germline V lookup: CDR1 SGHTA, CDR2 FQGNSA. The CDR3 loop is CASSPGGFEQFF. The CDR3 coding sequence is TGTGCCAGCAGCCCGGGGGGTTTTGAGCAGTTCTTC.